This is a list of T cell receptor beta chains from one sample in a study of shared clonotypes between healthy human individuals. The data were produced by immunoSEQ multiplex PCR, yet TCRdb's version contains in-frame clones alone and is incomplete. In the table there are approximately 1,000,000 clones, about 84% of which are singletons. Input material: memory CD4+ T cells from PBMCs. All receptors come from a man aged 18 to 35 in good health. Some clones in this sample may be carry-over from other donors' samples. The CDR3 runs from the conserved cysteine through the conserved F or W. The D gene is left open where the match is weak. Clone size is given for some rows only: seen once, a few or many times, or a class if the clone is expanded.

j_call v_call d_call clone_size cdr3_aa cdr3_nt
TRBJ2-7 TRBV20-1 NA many CSARAAYEQYF TGCAGTGCTAGGGCGGCCTACGAGCAGTACTTC
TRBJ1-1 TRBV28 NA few CASSLQGPNTEAFF TGTGCCAGCAGCCTACAGGGCCCGAACACTGAAGCTTTCTTT
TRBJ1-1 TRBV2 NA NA CASSLEWNTEAFF TGTGCCAGCTCCCTCGAGTGGAACACTGAAGCTTTCTTT
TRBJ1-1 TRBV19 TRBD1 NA CASSIVTGTEAFF TGTGCCAGTAGTATCGTGACAGGGACTGAAGCTTTCTTT
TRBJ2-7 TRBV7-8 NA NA CASSPRESHYEQYF TGTGCCAGCAGCCCACGGGAGTCCCACTACGAGCAGTACTTC
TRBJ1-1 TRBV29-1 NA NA CSVDGVLVRDTEAFF TGCAGCGTTGACGGGGTGTTGGTTCGGGACACTGAAGCTTTCTTT
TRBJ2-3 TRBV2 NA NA CARKRGRGTDTQYF TGTGCCCGAAAACGAGGCCGCGGGACAGATACGCAGTATTTT
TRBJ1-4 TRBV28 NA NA CASSLFPGATNEKLFF TGTGCCAGCAGTTTATTCCCCGGGGCAACTAATGAAAAACTGTTTTTT
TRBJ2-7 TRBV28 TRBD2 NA CASSHSGILLEQYF TGTGCCAGCAGTCATAGCGGGATTCTGCTCGAGCAGTACTTC
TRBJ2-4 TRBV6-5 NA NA CASRDPWSIQYF TGTGCCAGCCGGGACCCCTGGAGCATTCAGTACTTC
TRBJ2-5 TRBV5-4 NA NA CASSLGEAGETQYF TGTGCCAGCAGCCTCGGAGAGGCGGGAGAGACCCAGTACTTC
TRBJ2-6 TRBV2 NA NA CASSADGHGANVLTF TGTGCCAGCAGCGCGGACGGCCATGGGGCCAACGTCCTGACTTTC
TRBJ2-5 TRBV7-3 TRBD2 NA CASSSRGSVETQYF TGTGCCAGCAGCTCTCGCGGGAGTGTAGAGACCCAGTACTTC